These 16 T cell receptor beta chains share one sample of origin, sequenced in a study of cytomegalovirus exposure and HLA in healthy donors. Assay used: immunoSEQ multiplex PCR; TCRdb lists only in-frame clones, some missing. The data show about 160,000 clones, about 88% seen once. Sample: PBMCs. These receptors were taken from a woman younger than 35 in good health and CMV-seronegative.

V gene TRBV2 combines with J gene TRBJ1-5; 7 nucleotides agree with TRBD1. The CDR3 is 15 amino acids. V was clipped by 5 bases and J by 7 bases; unmatched bases: 11. The germline V gene has CDR1 SNHLY and CDR2 FYNNEI. The CDR3 DNA follows: TGTGCCAGCAGTCAAGAGGACAGGTTTCGGCAGCCCCAGCATTTT. Translation gives CASSQEDRFRQPQHF.

The rearrangement uses TRBV12-5 and TRBJ1-5; 7 positions agree with TRBD1. The CDR3 consists of 14 residues. Germline lookup yields CDR1 LGHNT and CDR2 FRNRAP. With V trimmed by 6 bases and J by 4 bases, 6 bases remained unmatched. Here the CDR3 reads CASGKGQRNQPQHF. In nucleotides, the CDR3 is TGTGCTAGTGGCAAGGGACAGAGAAATCAGCCCCAGCATTTT. The whole variable domain, filled in from reference TRBV12-5 and TRBJ1-5, reads DARVTQTPRHKVTEMGQEVTMRCQPILGHNTVFWYRQTMMQGLELLAYFRNRAPLDDSGMPKDRFSAEMPDATLATLKIQPSEPRDSAVYFCASGKGQRNQPQHFGDGTRLSIL.

The chain recombines TRBV5-1 with TRBJ2-1, with D unclear. This CDR3 contains 14 residues. The germline V gene has CDR1 SGHRS and CDR2 YFSETQ. V dropped 3 bases and J dropped 0 bases, with 7 bases sitting between them. The DNA for the CDR3 is TGCGCCAGCAGCTCGTATAGCTCCTACAATGAGCAGTTCTTC. This translates into CASSSYSSYNEQFF.

The chain has TRBV27 and TRBJ1-5; 8 bases align to TRBD1. From germline, CDR1 is MNHEY and CDR2 SMNVEV (reference sequence). The CDR3 has 16 residues. Unmatched junction bases numbered 6, after V lost 3 bases and J lost 2 bases. CDR3 region: CASSLTGEGGNQPQHF. The DNA for the CDR3 is TGTGCCAGCAGTTTGACAGGGGAGGGGGGCAATCAGCCCCAGCATTTT.

V is TRBV5-4 and J is TRBJ2-5, with 14 positions matching TRBD2. This CDR3 contains 19 residues. The junction had 11 bases not matched to a gene; V was cut back by 4 bases and J by 0 bases. The germline V gene has CDR1 SGHNT and CDR2 YYREEE (reference sequence). The CDR3, as DNA: TGTGCCAGCAGCGTCAGAGGGACTAGCGGGGGCCGGTACCAAGAGACCCAGTACTTC. Encoded protein: CASSVRGTSGGRYQETQYF.

This clone was detected only once. J is TRBJ1-3 and V is TRBV7-9, with D perhaps TRBD1 (5 bases). V was cut by 6 bases and J by 2 bases, with 14 bases left in between. The CDR3 totals 15 residues. The V gene's germline CDR1 is SEHNR and CDR2 FQNEAQ (reference sequence). The CDR3 sequence: CASRAWEGPGNTIYF. The DNA for the CDR3 is TGTGCCAGCAGGGCGTGGGAGGGGCCTGGAAACACCATATATTTT.

Here the CDR3 reads CASSVGDPSGRNHNEQFF. The CDR3 nucleotides are TGTGCCAGCAGCGTAGGGGACCCTAGCGGGAGGAACCATAATGAGCAGTTCTTC. This sequence joins TRBV9 and TRBJ2-1; TRBD2 agrees at 11 bases. The CDR3 is 18 amino acids. After removal of 0 bases from V and 7 bases from J, the junction contained 12 bases not matched to a gene. Germline values: CDR1 SGDLS, CDR2 YYNGEE.

This chain connects TRBV5-1 to TRBJ2-7; 11 bases line up with TRBD1. Trimming cost V 2 bases and J 8 bases; bases outside gene matches: 3. This CDR3 has 13 amino acids. Germline V lookup: CDR1 SGHRS, CDR2 YFSETQ. The chain's CDR3 is CASSFGQGAKQYF. The CDR3 bases are TGCGCCAGCAGCTTCGGACAGGGGGCGAAGCAGTACTTC.

The chain links TRBV7-9 to TRBJ2-1, with 8 nucleotides matching TRBD2. Germline values: CDR1 SEHNR, CDR2 FQNEAQ (reference sequence). V trimming: 3 bases; J trimming: 8 bases; junction bases outside the gene matches: 9. CDR3 length: 15 residues. This CDR3 reads CASSFGTSKGDEQFF. The CDR3 DNA reads TGTGCCAGCAGCTTTGGGACTAGTAAGGGGGATGAGCAGTTCTTC.

The genes are TRBV19 and TRBJ1-3; D perhaps matches TRBD1 (6 bases). CDR3 size: 15 residues. Germline CDR1 reads LNHDA; CDR2 reads SQIVND (reference sequence). V was trimmed by 6 bases and J by 0 bases, leaving 12 bases between them. The CDR3 region is CASSTTGTSGNTIYF. In DNA form, the CDR3 reads TGTGCCAGTAGCACTACAGGGACCTCTGGAAACACCATATATTTT.

The chain recombines TRBV9 with TRBJ2-3; 8 bases align to TRBD2. V gave up 0 bases and J gave up 6 bases; unmatched junction bases: 9. Germline CDR1 is SGDLS and CDR2 is YYNGEE. This CDR3 is built from 16 residues. The CDR3 region is CASSVGGSGKGDTQYF. In DNA, the CDR3 is TGTGCCAGCAGCGTAGGTGGTAGCGGGAAAGGGGATACGCAGTATTTT.

The V gene is TRBV7-3, the J gene TRBJ1-2, with 9 nucleotides matching TRBD1. With V trimmed by 5 bases and J by 0 bases, 7 bases remained unmatched. The V gene's germline CDR1 is SGHTA and CDR2 FQGTGA. The CDR3 runs 16 residues. CDR3 in DNA: TGTGCCAGCAGCGAAACGGGACAGGGACCTAACTATGGCTACACCTTC. Protein: CASSETGQGPNYGYTF.

The table lists this clone with a count of one. The chain is built from TRBV7-8 and TRBJ2-7; TRBD1 might be the D (5 bases). CDR3 length: 14 amino acids. Germline-derived CDR1 and CDR2 are SGHVS and FQNEAQ. V shed 2 bases and J shed 2 bases, with 10 bases lying between them. The CDR3 DNA reads as TGTGCCAGCAGCTTATCTGGGGCGCCCTACGAGCAGTACTTC. It specifies CASSLSGAPYEQYF.

V usage is TRBV6-6 and J usage is TRBJ1-1, with D hard to call. Germline V gene sequence: CDR1 MNHNY, CDR2 SVGAGI (reference sequence). The V end lost 4 bases, the J end lost 0 bases, and 9 bases lay between the germline ends. The CDR3 consists of 14 residues. Here the CDR3 reads CASSSVAMNTEAFF. In nucleotides, the CDR3 is TGTGCCAGCAGTTCCGTAGCAATGAACACTGAAGCTTTCTTT.

The chain couples TRBV5-1 to TRBJ1-1; a weak D match, TRBD1 (6 bases). V lost 3 bases to trimming and J lost 4 bases, with 13 bases between them. Germline lookup yields CDR1 SGHRS and CDR2 YFSETQ. The CDR3 is 14 residues long. The CDR3 region has the DNA TGCGCCAGCAGCTCTGGGGGAGGGGGCACTGAAGCTTTCTTT. It encodes CASSSGGGGTEAFF.

V is TRBV11-3 and J is TRBJ1-1; D perhaps matches TRBD1 (6 bases). From germline, CDR1 is SGHNT and CDR2 YENEEA. The CDR3 spans 13 residues. Trimming left V 4 bases short and J 7 bases short, with 13 bases between. CDR3 residues: CASSYQRTDEAFF. In nucleotides, the CDR3 is TGTGCCAGCAGCTATCAGCGGACAGATGAAGCTTTCTTT.